The 21 T cell receptor beta chains below were found in one sample sequenced in a study of blood T cell repertoires in COVID-19. TCRdb's copy holds only in-frame clones and misses some; the assay was immunoSEQ multiplex PCR. Of approximately 150,000 clones listed, around 79% were seen once; the top ten hold around 17%. Sequenced sample: PBMCs or T cells enriched from blood (not recorded which). These receptors came from a woman aged 65 to 85 in a cohort exposed to, infected with or recovered from COVID-19 (not recorded which).

This clone appeared a few times. This sequence joins TRBV18 and TRBJ2-5, with D perhaps matching TRBD1 (5 bases). The CDR3 is made up of 13 amino acids. Trimming left V 3 bases short and J 4 bases short, with 9 bases between. Germline V CDR1 and CDR2: KGHSH, LQKENI. Here the CDR3 reads CASSPLTGETQYF. The CDR3, as DNA: TGTGCCAGCTCACCCTTAACAGGAGAGACCCAGTACTTC.

The chain has TRBV2 and TRBJ2-5; D uncertain. Germline lookup yields CDR1 SNHLY and CDR2 FYNNEI. The CDR3 has 13 residues. The V end was cut by 4 bases, the J end by 2 bases, with 8 bases between. CDR3 coding DNA: TGTGCCAGCAGTGCAGAGAGGCAAGAGACCCAGTACTTC. Protein: CASSAERQETQYF.

The chain links TRBV11-3 to TRBJ2-1; the D gene is possibly TRBD1 (5 bases). Trimming took 0 bases from V and 4 from J, leaving 7 bases between them. The CDR3 contains 14 residues. The germline V gene has CDR1 SGHNT and CDR2 YENEEA. CDR3 region: CASSLDPGYNEQFF. DNA of the CDR3: TGTGCCAGCAGCTTAGATCCAGGGTACAATGAGCAGTTCTTC.

The chain couples TRBV28 to TRBJ1-1; a weak D match, TRBD1 (5 bases). This CDR3 is built from 14 residues. V was shortened by 6 bases and J by 3 bases, with 14 bases between the two germline ends. Germline-derived CDR1 and CDR2 are MDHEN and SYDVKM. CDR3 sequence reads: CASRSGGAYTEAFF. The CDR3 DNA sequence: TGTGCCAGCAGGAGTGGAGGGGCCTACACTGAAGCTTTCTTT.

The CDR3 sequence: CASSRGISRNTEAFF. In DNA form, the CDR3 reads TGTGCCAGCAGTAGAGGAATCTCAAGGAACACTGAAGCTTTCTTT. The chain couples TRBV6-5 to TRBJ1-1; D call uncertain. Germline assignment: CDR1 MNHEY and CDR2 SVGAGI. The CDR3 sequence is 15 residues long. V was trimmed by 5 bases and J by 1 base, leaving 14 bases between them.

To note about this clone: Within the sample, other DNA sequences also encode this same CDR3. The chain has TRBV6-5 and TRBJ1-6, with 9 bases identical to TRBD1. The trim removed 7 bases at V and 9 bases at J, leaving 10 bases unmatched. CDR3 length: 15 residues. Per the germline V gene, CDR1 is MNHEY and CDR2 is SVGAGI. CDR3 loop: CASKLGQGFRSPLHF. CDR3 bases: TGTGCCAGCAAGCTGGGACAGGGATTTCGTTCACCCCTCCACTTT.

This chain links TRBV2 with TRBJ1-2, with 10 bases aligning to TRBD1. Germline CDR1 is SNHLY and CDR2 is FYNNEI. This CDR3 spans 14 amino acids. After removal of 6 bases from V and 7 bases from J, the junction contained 8 bases not matched to a gene. The CDR3 DNA is TGTGCCAGCAGACCCGACAGGGGGCGCGTTGGCTACACCTTC. Translation gives CASRPDRGRVGYTF.

This clone was seen at least ten times. J is TRBJ2-5 and V is TRBV4-2; 7 bases match TRBD1. The germline CDR1 and CDR2 sequences are LGHNA and YNFKEQ. CDR3 length equals 16 residues. With 2 bases clipped from V and 0 bases from J, the junction kept 6 bases outside the gene matches. CDR3 nucleotide sequence: TGTGCCAGCAGCCAACCGGGACAGCGTCACCAAGAGACCCAGTACTTC. Its protein is CASSQPGQRHQETQYF.

This clone was picked up one time. The chain joins TRBV10-3 to TRBJ2-7, with 7 bases that match TRBD2. Per germline, CDR1 ENHRY and CDR2 SYGVKD. Trimming took 7 bases from V and 2 from J; bases not matched to a gene: 14. CDR3 size: 16 residues. CDR3 in DNA: TGTGCCATCACCACAAAAGCTAGCGGTGACCCCTACGAGCAGTACTTC. It specifies CAITTKASGDPYEQYF.

The V gene is TRBV6-5, the J gene TRBJ2-5; D gene uncertain. V lost 5 bases to trimming and J lost 5 bases, with 12 bases between them. Germline V gene lookup returns CDR1 MNHEY and CDR2 SVGAGI. The length of the CDR3 is 13 residues. The CDR3 reads CASSRSVVETQYF. The CDR3 DNA follows: TGTGCCAGCAGTAGATCGGTGGTGGAGACCCAGTACTTC.

Comments on this clone: Other DNA sequences of this sample code for an identical CDR3. V and J are TRBV12-3 or TRBV12-4 and TRBJ1-2; 8 positions match TRBD1. The J segment lost 4 bases and the V segment lost 3 bases, leaving 1 base of the junction unmatched. The CDR3 length is 13 residues. The CDR3 reads CASSFQGAYGYTF. CDR3 nucleotide sequence: TGTGCCAGCAGTTTCCAGGGGGCCTATGGCTACACCTTC.

The CDR3 DNA reads TGTGCCAGCAGTTTGGGGGGGGCCATTAACTATGGCTACACCTTC. Translation: CASSLGGAINYGYTF. This chain connects TRBV28 to TRBJ1-2; D possibly corresponds to TRBD1 (6 bases). The germline gives CDR1 MDHEN, CDR2 SYDVKM. V was cut by 3 bases and J by 1 base, with 12 bases left in between. The CDR3 covers 15 residues.

The chain recombines TRBV4-2 with TRBJ1-2; D unclear. The CDR3 totals 15 residues. Between the trimmed V and J ends, which lost 0 bases and 8 bases, there was a span of 16 bases. CDR1 is LGHNA and CDR2 is YNFKEQ in the germline V gene. For the CDR3, the DNA is TGTGCCAGCAGCCAAGAGCGGGGAGGCCCGGGAGGCTACACCTTC. It is translated as CASSQERGGPGGYTF.

This chain joins TRBV28 and TRBJ1-4; 9 bases are a match to TRBD1. The CDR3 consists of 16 residues. Germline V gene sequence: CDR1 MDHEN, CDR2 SYDVKM. V dropped 5 bases and J dropped 8; count of bases not matched to a gene: 12. The CDR3 reads CASSPRMGTGQEKLFF. The CDR3 bases are TGTGCCAGCAGTCCCCGGATGGGGACAGGGCAGGAAAAACTGTTTTTT.

This CDR3 is CASSFPQGARLNGYTF. Written as DNA, the CDR3 is TGTGCCAGCAGTTTCCCTCAGGGGGCTAGGTTGAATGGCTACACCTTC. The chain is built from TRBV28 and TRBJ1-2; TRBD1 matches 8 bases. The CDR3 has 16 residues. Germline V gene sequence: CDR1 MDHEN, CDR2 SYDVKM. V lost 3 bases, J lost 6 bases, and 12 bases stayed unmatched.

The chain recombines TRBV10-3 with TRBJ2-7, with a tentative D call TRBD2 (6 bases). The ends were cut back, 3 bases at V and 4 bases at J, with 7 bases in the middle. Germline CDR1 ENHRY, CDR2 SYGVKD. There are 12 residues in the CDR3. The CDR3 DNA sequence: TGTGCCATCAGTGAAGGGAGGTACGAGCAGTACTTC. It is translated as CAISEGRYEQYF.

The chain has TRBV5-4 and TRBJ1-1, with 10 bases that match TRBD1. The V segment lost 4 bases and the J segment 7 bases; nucleotides outside the gene matches: 10. CDR1 is SGHNT, CDR2 YYREEE, per germline (reference sequence). This CDR3 region has 15 residues. The CDR3 nucleotides read TGTGCCAGCAGCAAAGGACAGGGGGATGATAGTGAAGCTTTCTTT. It is translated as CASSKGQGDDSEAFF.

This chain links TRBV5-1 with TRBJ2-6; tentative D call: TRBD2 (6 bases). The length of the CDR3 is 16 residues. Germline CDR1 SGHRS, CDR2 YFSETQ. V shed 4 bases and J shed 2 bases, with 13 bases lying between them. CDR3 sequence reads: CASSPLGGAGANVLTF. Written as DNA, the CDR3 is TGCGCCAGCAGCCCTCTGGGAGGAGCTGGGGCCAACGTCCTGACTTTC. The full variable domain, its missing parts supplied by reference TRBV5-1 and TRBJ2-6, is KAGVTQTPRYLIKTRGQQVTLSCSPISGHRSVSWYQQTPGQGLQFLFEYFSETQRNKGNFPGRFSGRQFSNSRSEMNVSTLELGDSALYLCASSPLGGAGANVLTFGAGSRLTVL.

J is TRBJ2-3 and V is TRBV12-3 or TRBV12-4; D call uncertain. The CDR3 is made up of 12 amino acids. Trimming cost V 6 bases and J 2 bases, with 6 bases left between them. Here the CDR3 DNA reads TGTGCCAGCAGCGCCTACACAGATACGCAGTATTTT. This gives the protein CASSAYTDTQYF.

This clone turned up a few times. The chain combines TRBV4-2 with TRBJ2-1; D possibly corresponds to TRBD1 (8 bases). CDR1 is LGHNA, CDR2 YNFKEQ, per germline. The CDR3 length is 14 residues. V dropped 5 bases and J dropped 9 bases, with 17 bases sitting between them. CDR3 DNA: TGTGCCAGCAGCTCCTTGACAGGGGAGGGTGAGCAGTTCTTC. This gives the protein CASSSLTGEGEQFF.

This chain connects TRBV7-3 to TRBJ2-1; D remains unclear. Trimming shortened V by 3 bases and J by 3 bases, and 6 bases separated the two germline ends. The V gene's germline CDR1 is SGHTA and CDR2 FQGTGA. The CDR3 is 13 amino acids. The DNA for the CDR3 is TGTGCCAGCAGCTTCAACAACTACAATGAGCAGTTCTTC. Its translation is CASSFNNYNEQFF.